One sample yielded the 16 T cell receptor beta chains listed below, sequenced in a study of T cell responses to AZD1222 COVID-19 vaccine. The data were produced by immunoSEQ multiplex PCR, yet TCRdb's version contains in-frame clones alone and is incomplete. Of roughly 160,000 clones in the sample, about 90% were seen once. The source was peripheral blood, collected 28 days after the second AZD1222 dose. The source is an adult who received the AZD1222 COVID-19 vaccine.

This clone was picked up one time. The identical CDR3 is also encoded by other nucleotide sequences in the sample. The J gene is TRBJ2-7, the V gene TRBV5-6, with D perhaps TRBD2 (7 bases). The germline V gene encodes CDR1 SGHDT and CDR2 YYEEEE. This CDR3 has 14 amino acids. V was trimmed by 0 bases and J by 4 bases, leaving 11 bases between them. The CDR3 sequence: CASSLVGGGYEQYF. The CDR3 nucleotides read TGTGCCAGCAGCTTGGTGGGAGGGGGTTACGAGCAGTACTTC.

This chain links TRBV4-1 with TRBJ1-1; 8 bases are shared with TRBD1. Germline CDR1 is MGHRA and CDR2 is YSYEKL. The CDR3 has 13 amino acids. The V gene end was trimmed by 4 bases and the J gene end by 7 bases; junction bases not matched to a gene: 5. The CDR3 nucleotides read TGCGCCAGCAGCCTAACAGGGGGGAGTGAAGCTTTCTTT. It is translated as CASSLTGGSEAFF.

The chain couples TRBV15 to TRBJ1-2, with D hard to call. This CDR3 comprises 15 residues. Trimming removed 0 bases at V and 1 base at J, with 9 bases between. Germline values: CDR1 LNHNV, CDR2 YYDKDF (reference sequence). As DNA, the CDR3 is TGTGCCACCAGCAGAGAGTCGGCTATTAACTATGGCTACACCTTC. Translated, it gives CATSRESAINYGYTF.

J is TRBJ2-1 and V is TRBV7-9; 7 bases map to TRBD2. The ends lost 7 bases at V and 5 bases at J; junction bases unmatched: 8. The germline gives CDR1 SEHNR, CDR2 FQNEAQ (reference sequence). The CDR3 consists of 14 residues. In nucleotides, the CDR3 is TGTGCCAGCACCGTTTGGGCGGGGGACAATGAGCAGTTCTTC. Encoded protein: CASTVWAGDNEQFF.

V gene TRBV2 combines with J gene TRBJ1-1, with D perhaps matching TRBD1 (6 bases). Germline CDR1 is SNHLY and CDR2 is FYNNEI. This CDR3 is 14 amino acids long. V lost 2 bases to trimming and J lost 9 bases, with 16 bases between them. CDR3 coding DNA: TGTGCCAGCAGTGAAATTGCATGGGACAATAAAGCTTTCTTT. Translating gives CASSEIAWDNKAFF.

CDR3 DNA: TGCGCCACCGCCGACAGGGTAGACGGAGAGACCCAGTACTTC. As protein: CATADRVDGETQYF. The chain is built from TRBV10-1 and TRBJ2-5; TRBD1 matches 7 bases. J lost 4 bases, V lost 10 bases, and 12 bases had no gene match. This CDR3 has 14 residues. Per the germline V gene, CDR1 is WNHNN and CDR2 is SYGVQD (reference sequence).

DNA of the CDR3: TGTGCCAGTAGTAACTCTAACTATGGCTACACCTTC. Residues: CASSNSNYGYTF. The chain joins TRBV19 to TRBJ1-2, with D unclear. Deletions cut 4 bases from V and 0 bases from J, with 3 bases between. This CDR3 has 12 amino acids. The germline gives CDR1 LNHDA, CDR2 SQIVND (reference sequence).

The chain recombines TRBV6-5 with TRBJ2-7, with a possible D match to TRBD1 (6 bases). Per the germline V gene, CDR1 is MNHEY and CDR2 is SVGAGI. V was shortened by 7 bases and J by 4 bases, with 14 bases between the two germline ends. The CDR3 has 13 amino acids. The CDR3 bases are TGTGCCAGCAAAAAAACCCAGGGGTACGAGCAGTACTTC. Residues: CASKKTQGYEQYF.

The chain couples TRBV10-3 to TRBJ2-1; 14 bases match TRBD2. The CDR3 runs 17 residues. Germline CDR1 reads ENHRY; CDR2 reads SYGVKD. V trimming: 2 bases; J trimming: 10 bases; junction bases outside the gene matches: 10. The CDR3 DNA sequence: TGTGCCATCAGTGAGGGGACTAGCGGGAGTTGGGGGAACGAGCAGTTCTTC. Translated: CAISEGTSGSWGNEQFF.

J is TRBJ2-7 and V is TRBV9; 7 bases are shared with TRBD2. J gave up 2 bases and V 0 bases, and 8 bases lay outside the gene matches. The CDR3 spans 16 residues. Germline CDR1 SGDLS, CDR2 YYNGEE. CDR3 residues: CASSVEPRLAAYEQYF. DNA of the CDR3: TGTGCCAGCAGCGTAGAACCGAGACTAGCCGCCTACGAGCAGTACTTC.

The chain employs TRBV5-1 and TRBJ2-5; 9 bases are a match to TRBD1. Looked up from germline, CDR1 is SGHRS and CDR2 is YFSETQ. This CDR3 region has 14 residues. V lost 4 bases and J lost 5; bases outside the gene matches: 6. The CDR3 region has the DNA TGCGCCAGCAGCCCTGGACAGGGGAAGGAGACCCAGTACTTC. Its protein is CASSPGQGKETQYF.

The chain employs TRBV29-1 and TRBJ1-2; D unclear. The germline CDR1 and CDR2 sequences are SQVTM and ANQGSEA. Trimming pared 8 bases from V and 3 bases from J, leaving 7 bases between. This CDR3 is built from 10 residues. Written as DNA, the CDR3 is TGCAGCATCGCGGACTATGGCTACACCTTC. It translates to CSIADYGYTF.

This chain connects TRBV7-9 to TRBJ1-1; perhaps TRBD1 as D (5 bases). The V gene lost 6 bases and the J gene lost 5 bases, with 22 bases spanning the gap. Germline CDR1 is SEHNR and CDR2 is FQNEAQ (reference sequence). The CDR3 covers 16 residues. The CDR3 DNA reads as TGTGCCAGCAGACCTACACCCGTAGGGGCGGGAACTGAAGCTTTCTTT. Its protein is CASRPTPVGAGTEAFF.

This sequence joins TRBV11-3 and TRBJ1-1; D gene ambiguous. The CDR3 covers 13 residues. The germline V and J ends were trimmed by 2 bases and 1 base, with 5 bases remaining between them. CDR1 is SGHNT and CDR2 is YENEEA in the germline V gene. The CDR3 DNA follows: TGTGCCAGCAGCTTACAGACGAACACTGAAGCTTTCTTT. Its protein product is CASSLQTNTEAFF.

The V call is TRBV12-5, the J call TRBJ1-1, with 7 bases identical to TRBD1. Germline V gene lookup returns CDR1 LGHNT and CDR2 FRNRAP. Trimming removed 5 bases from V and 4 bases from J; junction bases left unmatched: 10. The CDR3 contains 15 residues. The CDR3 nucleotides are TGTGCTAGTGGTCCCGACAGGGTTGAGGCCACTGAAGCTTTCTTT. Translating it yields CASGPDRVEATEAFF. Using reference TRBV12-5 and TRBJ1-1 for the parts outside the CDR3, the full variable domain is DARVTQTPRHKVTEMGQEVTMRCQPILGHNTVFWYRQTMMQGLELLAYFRNRAPLDDSGMPKDRFSAEMPDATLATLKIQPSEPRDSAVYFCASGPDRVEATEAFFGQGTRLTVV.

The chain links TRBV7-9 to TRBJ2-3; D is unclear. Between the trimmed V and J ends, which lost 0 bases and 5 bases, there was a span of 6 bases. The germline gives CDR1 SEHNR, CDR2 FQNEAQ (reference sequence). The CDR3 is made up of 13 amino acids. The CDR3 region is CASSLAYEDTQYF. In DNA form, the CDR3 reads TGTGCCAGCAGCTTAGCGTATGAAGATACGCAGTATTTT. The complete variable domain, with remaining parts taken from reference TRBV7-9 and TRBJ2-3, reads DTGVSQNPRHKITKRGQNVTFRCDPISEHNRLYWYRQTLGQGPEFLTYFQNEAQLEKSRLLSDRFSAERPKGSFSTLEIQRTEQGDSAMYLCASSLAYEDTQYFGPGTRLTVL.